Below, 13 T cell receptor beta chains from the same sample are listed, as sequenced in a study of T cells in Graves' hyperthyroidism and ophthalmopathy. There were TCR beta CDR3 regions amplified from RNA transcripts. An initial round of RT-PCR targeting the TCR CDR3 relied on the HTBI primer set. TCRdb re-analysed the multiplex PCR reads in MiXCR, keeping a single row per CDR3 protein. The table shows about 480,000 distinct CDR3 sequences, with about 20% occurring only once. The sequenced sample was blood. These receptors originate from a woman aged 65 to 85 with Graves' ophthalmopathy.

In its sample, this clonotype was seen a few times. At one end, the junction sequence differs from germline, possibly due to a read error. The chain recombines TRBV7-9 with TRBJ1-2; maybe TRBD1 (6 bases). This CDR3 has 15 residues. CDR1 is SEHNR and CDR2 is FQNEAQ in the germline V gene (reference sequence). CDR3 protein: CASSKWGARNYGYSF. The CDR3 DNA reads TGTGCCAGCAGCAAGTGGGGGGCGCGGAACTATGGCTACTCCTTC.

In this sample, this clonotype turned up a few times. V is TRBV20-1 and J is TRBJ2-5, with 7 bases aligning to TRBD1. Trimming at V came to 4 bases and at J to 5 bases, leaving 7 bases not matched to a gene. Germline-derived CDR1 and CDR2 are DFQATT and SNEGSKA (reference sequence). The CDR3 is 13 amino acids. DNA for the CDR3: TGCAGTGCTACCCGACAGGGCATGGAGACCCAGTACTTC. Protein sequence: CSATRQGMETQYF.

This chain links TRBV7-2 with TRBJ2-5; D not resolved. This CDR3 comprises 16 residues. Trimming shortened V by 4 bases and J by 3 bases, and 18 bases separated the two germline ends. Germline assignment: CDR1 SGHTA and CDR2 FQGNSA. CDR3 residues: CASSSYLTVSEETQYF. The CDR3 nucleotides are TGTGCCAGCAGCTCTTATTTGACGGTCTCGGAAGAGACCCAGTACTTC.

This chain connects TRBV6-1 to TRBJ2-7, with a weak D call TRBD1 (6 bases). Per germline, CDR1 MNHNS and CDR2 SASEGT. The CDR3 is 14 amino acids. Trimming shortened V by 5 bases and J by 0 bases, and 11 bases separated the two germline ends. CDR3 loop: CASSLRDISYEQYF. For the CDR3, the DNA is TGTGCCAGCAGTCTTCGGGACATCTCCTACGAGCAGTACTTC.

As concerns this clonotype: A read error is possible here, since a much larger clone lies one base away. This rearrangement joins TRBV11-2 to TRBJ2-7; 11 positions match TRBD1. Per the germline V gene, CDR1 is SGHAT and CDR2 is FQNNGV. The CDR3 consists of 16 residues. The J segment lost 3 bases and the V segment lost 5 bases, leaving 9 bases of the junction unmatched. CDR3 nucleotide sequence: TGTGCCAGCAGCCCGGACGGGACAGGGGGTTACTACGAGCAGTACTTC. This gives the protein CASSPDGTGGYYEQYF.

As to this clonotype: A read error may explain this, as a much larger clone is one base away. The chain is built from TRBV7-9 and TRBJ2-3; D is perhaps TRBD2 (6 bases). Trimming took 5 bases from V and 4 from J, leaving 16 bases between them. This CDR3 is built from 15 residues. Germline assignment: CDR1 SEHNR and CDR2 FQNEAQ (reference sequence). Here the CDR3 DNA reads TGTGCCAGCAGCACGAGACTAGGTTTGTCAGATACGCAGTATTTT. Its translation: CASSTRLGLSDTQYF.

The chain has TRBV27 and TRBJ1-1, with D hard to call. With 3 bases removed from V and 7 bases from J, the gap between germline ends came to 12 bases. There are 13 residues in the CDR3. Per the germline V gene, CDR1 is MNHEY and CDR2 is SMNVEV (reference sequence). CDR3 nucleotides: TGTGCCAGCAGTTTTGCAGGCCGAAATGAAGCTTTCTTT. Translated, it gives CASSFAGRNEAFF.

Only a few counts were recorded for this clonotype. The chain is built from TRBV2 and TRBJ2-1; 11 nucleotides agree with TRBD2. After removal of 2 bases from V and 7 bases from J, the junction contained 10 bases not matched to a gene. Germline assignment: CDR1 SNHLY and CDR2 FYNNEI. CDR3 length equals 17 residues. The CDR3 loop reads CASSEWPSGRLGNEQFF. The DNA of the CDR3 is TGTGCCAGCAGTGAATGGCCTAGCGGGAGGTTAGGTAATGAGCAGTTCTTC.

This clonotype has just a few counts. The CDR3 nucleotides are TGTGCCAGCAGCTTAGCTCCAGGGGGTGCGGGCTACACCTTC. Protein sequence: CASSLAPGGAGYTF. J is TRBJ1-2 and V is TRBV7-9, with 7 bases that match TRBD1. The CDR3 is made up of 14 amino acids. V lost 0 bases and J lost 8; bases outside the gene matches: 6. Germline V gene data show CDR1 as SEHNR and CDR2 as FQNEAQ (reference sequence).

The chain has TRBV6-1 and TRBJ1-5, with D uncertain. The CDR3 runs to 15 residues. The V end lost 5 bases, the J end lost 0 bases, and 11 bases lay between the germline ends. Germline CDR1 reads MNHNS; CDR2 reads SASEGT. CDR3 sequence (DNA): TGTGCCAGCAGTTATACTGGCAGTAGCAATCAGCCCCAGCATTTT. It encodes CASSYTGSSNQPQHF.

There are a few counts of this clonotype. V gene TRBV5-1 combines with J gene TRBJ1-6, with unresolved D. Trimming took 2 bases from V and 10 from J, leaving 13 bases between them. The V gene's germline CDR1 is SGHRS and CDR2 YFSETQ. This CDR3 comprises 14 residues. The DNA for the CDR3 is TGCGCCAGCAGCTTTGGAGCAGTCCGCTCACCCCTCCACTTT. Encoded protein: CASSFGAVRSPLHF.

CDR3 nucleotide sequence: TGTGCCAGCTCACCGCAACGGGGCGGCTTGGGGACGCACGAGCAGTACTTC. The encoded protein is CASSPQRGGLGTHEQYF. The chain couples TRBV18 to TRBJ2-7, with D perhaps matching TRBD1 or TRBD2 (5 bases each). V shed 3 bases and J shed 5 bases, with 23 bases lying between them. The CDR3 runs 17 residues. The germline V gene encodes CDR1 KGHSH and CDR2 LQKENI.

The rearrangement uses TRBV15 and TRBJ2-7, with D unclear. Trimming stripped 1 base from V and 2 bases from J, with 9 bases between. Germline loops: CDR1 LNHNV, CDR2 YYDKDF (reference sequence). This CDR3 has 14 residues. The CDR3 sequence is CATSRVGSTYEQYF. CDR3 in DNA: TGTGCCACCAGCAGAGTAGGCAGTACCTACGAGCAGTACTTC.